Below, 18 T cell receptor beta chains from the same sample are listed, as sequenced in a study of cytotoxic CD8 clonotypes in ibrutinib-treated CLL. Assay: immunoSEQ multiplex PCR; the TCRdb copy retains only in-frame clones and omits some. Counted here are about 85,000 clones, roughly 83% occurring once; the ten biggest clones make up roughly 4.8%. This sample comprised PBMCs, obtained after 12 months of ibrutinib treatment. These receptors came from a human donor with chronic lymphocytic leukemia.

This chain connects TRBV15 to TRBJ1-1; D perhaps matches TRBD1 (5 bases). The CDR3 contains 17 residues. Trimming removed 0 bases from V and 4 bases from J, with 18 bases in between. CDR1 is LNHNV, CDR2 YYDKDF, per germline (reference sequence). The CDR3 coding sequence is TGTGCCACCAGCAGAGATCACCCCAGTGGGGGAGCCACTGAAGCTTTCTTT. Amino acids: CATSRDHPSGGATEAFF.

The genes are TRBV28 and TRBJ1-4; 8 nucleotides align to TRBD1. Trimming took 1 base from V and 7 from J; bases not matched to a gene: 5. The CDR3 runs 15 residues. Looked up from germline, CDR1 is MDHEN and CDR2 is SYDVKM. CDR3 in amino acids: CASSLFRGRGEKLFF. The CDR3 DNA sequence: TGTGCCAGCAGTTTATTCAGGGGGCGGGGTGAAAAACTGTTTTTT.

The V gene is TRBV30, the J gene TRBJ1-5; weak D call: TRBD1 (5 bases). Germline CDR1 is GTSNPN and CDR2 is SVGIG (reference sequence). CDR3 size: 16 residues. Trimming removed 4 bases at V and 5 bases at J, with 21 bases between. The CDR3 loop reads CAWKVKGRATHQPQHF. CDR3 nucleotides: TGTGCCTGGAAAGTAAAGGGGAGGGCCACTCATCAGCCCCAGCATTTT. Supplemented by reference TRBV30 and TRBJ1-5, the full variable domain reads SQTIHQWPATLVQPVGSPLSLECTVEGTSNPNLYWYRQAAGRGLQLLFYSVGIGQISSEVPQNLSASRPQDRQFILSSKKLLLSDSGFYLCAWKVKGRATHQPQHFGDGTRLSIL.

V and J are TRBV27 and TRBJ1-1; D remains ambiguous. The germline CDR1 and CDR2 sequences are MNHEY and SMNVEV (reference sequence). This CDR3 has 15 residues. The V end lost 4 bases, the J end lost 5 bases, and 17 bases lay between the germline ends. This CDR3 reads CASSSETPRATEAFF. CDR3 nucleotide sequence: TGTGCCAGCAGTTCCGAGACCCCCCGCGCGACTGAAGCTTTCTTT.

The chain employs TRBV6-1 and TRBJ2-3; possibly TRBD2 for D (7 bases). V was cut by 9 bases and J by 2 bases, with 18 bases left in between. CDR1 MNHNS and CDR2 SASEGT come from the germline V gene. CDR3 length equals 15 residues. CDR3 residues: CASAKGGLNTDTQYF. CDR3 bases: TGTGCCAGTGCGAAGGGGGGGCTAAACACAGATACGCAGTATTTT.

The chain joins TRBV5-1 to TRBJ1-6; D is unresolved. V lost 6 bases to trimming and J lost 10 bases, with 20 bases between them. Germline V lookup: CDR1 SGHRS, CDR2 YFSETQ. The CDR3 sequence is 15 residues long. The CDR3 reads CASTPGSSAFSPLHF. The CDR3 coding sequence is TGCGCCAGCACCCCGGGGTCATCGGCTTTCTCACCCCTCCACTTT. Full variable domain (missing parts from reference TRBV5-1 and TRBJ1-6): KAGVTQTPRYLIKTRGQQVTLSCSPISGHRSVSWYQQTPGQGLQFLFEYFSETQRNKGNFPGRFSGRQFSNSRSEMNVSTLELGDSALYLCASTPGSSAFSPLHFGNGTRLTVT.

This clone was detected only once. CDR3: CASSFWGDAGELFF. CDR3 nucleotide sequence: TGTGCCAGCAGTTTTTGGGGGGATGCCGGGGAGCTGTTTTTT. This chain links TRBV27 with TRBJ2-2; weak D call: TRBD2 (6 bases). The germline V gene encodes CDR1 MNHEY and CDR2 SMNVEV (reference sequence). The length of the CDR3 is 14 residues. V lost 3 bases and J lost 6, with 11 bases in between.

The chain combines TRBV19 with TRBJ1-5, with D perhaps matching TRBD1 (6 bases). Trimming removed 5 bases from V and 9 bases from J, with 17 bases in between. This CDR3 is built from 14 residues. Germline CDR1 and CDR2: LNHDA and SQIVND (reference sequence). The CDR3 DNA reads TGTGCCAGTAGTGGGGCAGGGGCCGCGGGGCCCCAGCATTTT. This encodes CASSGAGAAGPQHF.

This clone has more than one count but fewer than ten. The V gene is TRBV5-8, the J gene TRBJ2-2; 12 nucleotides match TRBD2. The junction had 3 bases not matched to a gene; V was cut back by 4 bases and J by 5 bases. This CDR3 region has 15 residues. Germline V gene data show CDR1 as SGHTS and CDR2 as YDEGEE. DNA of the CDR3: TGTGCCAGCAGCCCCCTAGCGGGAGGGACCGGGGAGCTGTTTTTT. Translating it yields CASSPLAGGTGELFF.

This chain uses TRBV6-5 with TRBJ1-1; no definite D call. This CDR3 region has 13 residues. The V end was cut by 2 bases, the J end by 0 bases, with 4 bases between. Germline CDR1 and CDR2: MNHEY and SVGAGI. CDR3: CASSYLMNTEAFF. The DNA of the CDR3 is TGTGCCAGCAGTTACCTTATGAACACTGAAGCTTTCTTT.

The rearrangement joins TRBV5-8 to TRBJ2-5; weak D call: TRBD2 (6 bases). V was shortened by 1 base and J by 1 base, with 8 bases between the two germline ends. Per the germline V gene, CDR1 is SGHTS and CDR2 is YDEGEE. This CDR3 is built from 14 residues. In DNA form, the CDR3 reads TGTGCCAGCAGCTTGCCGGGAGTCCAAGAGACCCAGTACTTC. Translating it yields CASSLPGVQETQYF.

CDR3 loop: CASSRQVRYGYTF. CDR3 nucleotide sequence: TGTGCCAGCAGCCGTCAGGTACGCTATGGCTACACCTTC. The V gene is TRBV7-8, the J gene TRBJ1-2; D call uncertain. V gave up 5 bases and J gave up 4 bases, with 11 bases separating them. The V gene's germline CDR1 is SGHVS and CDR2 FQNEAQ. CDR3 size: 13 residues.

This clone was observed at least ten times. The rearrangement links TRBV11-2 to TRBJ2-7; 12 bases agree with TRBD1. The junction had 5 bases not matched to a gene; V was cut back by 2 bases and J by 6 bases. From germline, CDR1 is SGHAT and CDR2 FQNNGV. This CDR3 spans 15 amino acids. CDR3 amino acids: CASSLTGTGGAEQYF. DNA of the CDR3: TGTGCCAGCAGCTTAACCGGGACAGGGGGCGCCGAGCAGTACTTC.

This sequence joins TRBV5-6 and TRBJ2-3; TRBD1 is a possible D gene (6 bases). The CDR3 has 13 residues. Germline CDR1 reads SGHDT; CDR2 reads YYEEEE. Deletions cut 5 bases from V and 8 bases from J, with 15 bases between. The CDR3 DNA reads as TGTGCCAGCAGACGAAAGGACAGAGGTACGCAGTATTTT. This codes for CASRRKDRGTQYF.

The chain is built from TRBV28 and TRBJ2-7; the D call may be TRBD1 or TRBD2 (6 bases each). CDR3 length: 15 amino acids. Trimming took 4 bases from V and 4 from J, leaving 17 bases between them. Per germline, CDR1 MDHEN and CDR2 SYDVKM. CDR3 protein: CASSSEGGGQYEQYF. The CDR3, as DNA: TGTGCCAGCAGTTCCGAGGGGGGCGGGCAGTACGAGCAGTACTTC. The full variable domain, in which reference TRBV28 and TRBJ2-7 provide the parts outside the CDR3, is DVKVTQSSRYLVKRTGEKVFLECVQDMDHENMFWYRQDPGLGLRLIYFSYDVKMKEKGDIPEGYSVSREKKERFSLILESASTNQTSMYLCASSSEGGGQYEQYFGPGTRLTVT.

The V and J genes are TRBV27 and TRBJ2-5; 8 bases agree with TRBD1. The CDR3 is made up of 14 amino acids. Per the germline V gene, CDR1 is MNHEY and CDR2 is SMNVEV (reference sequence). The junction had 12 bases not matched to a gene; V was cut back by 10 bases and J by 5 bases. The CDR3 sequence: CANDGQGGRETQYF. CDR3 DNA sequence: TGTGCCAACGACGGACAGGGCGGCCGGGAGACCCAGTACTTC.

The V gene is TRBV7-9, the J gene TRBJ2-2, with D possibly being TRBD1 or TRBD2 (5 bases each). Germline loops: CDR1 SEHNR, CDR2 FQNEAQ (reference sequence). The CDR3 sequence is 15 residues long. The V end was cut by 1 base, the J end by 8 bases, with 14 bases between. Here the CDR3 reads CASSLGSGPPGELFF. CDR3 coding DNA: TGTGCCAGCAGCTTAGGATCGGGACCCCCTGGGGAGCTGTTTTTT.

The chain uses TRBV5-1 and TRBJ2-7, with D possibly called TRBD1 or TRBD2 (6 bases each). CDR1 and CDR2 from the germline V gene are SGHRS and YFSETQ. The CDR3 length is 15 residues. V was trimmed by 6 bases and J by 0 bases, leaving 16 bases between them. The CDR3 sequence is CASTLDGGVSYEQYF. CDR3 nucleotides: TGCGCCAGCACCCTCGACGGGGGCGTCTCCTACGAGCAGTACTTC.